The rows below give T cell receptor beta chains drawn from one sample of a study of CD8 T cells in Susac syndrome. TCRdb ran MiXCR on the immunoSEQ multiplex PCR reads and lists one entry per CDR3 protein. The sample records 250,000 to 300,000 distinct CDR3 sequences, almost 85% being singletons. The specimen sequenced was CD8+ T cells from PBMCs. These receptor sequences come from a human donor with multiple sclerosis. CDR3s include the opening cysteine and the closing phenylalanine or tryptophan. Each record gives: V gene, clone size, J gene, D gene, CDR3 protein, CDR3 DNA. The D gene is left open where the match is weak. Rows give clone size only sometimes, using once, few, many, or a class for an expanded clone.

TRBV29-1	-	TRBJ2-1	TRBD2	CSVVRLAGNNEQFF	TGCAGCGTTGTAAGGCTAGCGGGGAACAATGAGCAGTTCTTC
TRBV5-5	-	TRBJ1-2	-	CASSLTGTPLYGYTF	TGTGCCAGCAGCTTAACAGGGACCCCTCTCTATGGCTACACCTTC
TRBV12-3/TRBV12-4	-	TRBJ2-7	-	CASSPEFYEQYF	TGTGCCAGCAGTCCCGAGTTCTACGAGCAGTACTTC
TRBV19	-	TRBJ2-3	TRBD1	CASSTGQGSADTQYF	TGTGCCAGTAGTACGGGACAGGGGTCGGCAGATACGCAGTATTTT
TRBV19	-	TRBJ2-1	TRBD2	CASRLAGGFEQFF	TGTGCTAGTAGGTTAGCGGGAGGTTTTGAGCAGTTCTTC
TRBV20-1	-	TRBJ2-3	TRBD2	CSAYYYAGTSGADTQYF	TGCAGTGCTTATTACTACGCCGGGACTAGCGGGGCAGATACGCAGTATTTT
TRBV18	-	TRBJ1-1	-	CASSLPMGTEAFF	TGTGCCAGCTCACTTCCAATGGGGACTGAAGCTTTCTTT
TRBV28	-	TRBJ1-5	-	CASSLILEVYQPQHF	TGTGCCAGCAGTTTAATTTTGGAGGTCTATCAGCCCCAGCATTTT
TRBV9	-	TRBJ2-7	TRBD2	CASSVGVGRTYEQYF	TGTGCCAGCAGCGTAGGGGTCGGGAGGACCTACGAGCAGTACTTC
TRBV20-1	-	TRBJ2-3	-	CSARDLTGSTDTQYF	TGCAGTGCTAGAGACCTCACTGGTAGCACAGATACGCAGTATTTT
TRBV3-1	-	TRBJ2-7	TRBD1	CASSQGSRQGANYEQYF	TGTGCCAGCAGCCAAGGCAGCCGCCAGGGGGCGAACTACGAGCAGTACTTC
TRBV27	-	TRBJ1-1	-	CASSYLGDGNTEAFF	TGTGCCAGCAGCTATCTCGGGGACGGGAACACTGAAGCTTTCTTT
TRBV6-1	-	TRBJ2-2	TRBD2	CASMTAGGAVTGELFF	TGTGCCAGCATGACCGCGGGGGGCGCAGTCACCGGGGAGCTGTTTTTT
TRBV10-2	-	TRBJ2-1	-	CASSDLGGAYNEQFF	TGCGCCAGCAGTGATCTAGGCGGAGCCTACAATGAGCAGTTCTTC
TRBV7-2	-	TRBJ2-2	-	CASSLASTSNTGELFF	TGTGCCAGCAGCTTAGCCAGTACCTCGAACACCGGGGAGCTGTTTTTT
TRBV7-9	-	TRBJ2-5	-	CASSLELGPQETQYF	TGTGCCAGCAGCTTAGAGCTTGGTCCCCAAGAGACCCAGTACTTC
TRBV27	few	TRBJ2-7	-	CASSLLGAPYEQYF	TGTGCCAGCAGTTTATTGGGGGCCCCCTACGAGCAGTACTTC
TRBV19	few	TRBJ1-2	-	CASSPGGNYGYTF	TGTGCCAGTAGTCCGGGGGGTAACTATGGCTACACCTTC
TRBV7-9	-	TRBJ1-1	TRBD1	CASSLVGGPEAFF	TGTGCCAGCAGCTTAGTAGGGGGCCCTGAAGCTTTCTTT
TRBV12-3/TRBV12-4	-	TRBJ2-1	-	CASTSTVNEQFF	TGTGCCAGCACATCGACAGTTAATGAGCAGTTCTTC
TRBV15	once	TRBJ2-5	-	CATSRPVSQETQYF	TGTGCCACCAGCAGACCCGTAAGCCAAGAGACCCAGTACTTC
TRBV6-5	-	TRBJ2-7	-	CASSYGGLTYEQYF	TGTGCCAGCAGTTACGGGGGGTTAACCTACGAGCAGTACTTC
TRBV27	few	TRBJ2-1	-	CASSSDTSSYNEQFF	TGTGCCAGCAGTTCCGACACCAGCTCCTACAATGAGCAGTTCTTC
TRBV7-9	-	TRBJ2-7	TRBD2	CASSEAQRDWYSYEQYF	TGTGCCAGCAGCGAGGCCCAGCGGGACTGGTACTCCTACGAGCAGTACTTC
TRBV20-1	-	TRBJ2-7	TRBD1	CSARDRQGPYEQYF	TGCAGTGCTAGAGACCGACAGGGACCTTACGAGCAGTACTTC
TRBV5-1	-	TRBJ2-7	-	CASSLAGPLSSYEQYF	TGCGCCAGCAGCTTGGCCGGGCCCCTCAGCTCCTACGAGCAGTACTTC
TRBV11-2	-	TRBJ1-1	-	CASSQSRDKNTEALF	TGTGCCAGCAGCCAATCAAGGGACAAGAACACTGAAGCTTTGTTT
TRBV7-3	-	TRBJ2-1	-	CASSPPGGPFYNEQFF	TGTGCCAGCAGCCCCCCCGGGGGGCCCTTCTACAATGAGCAGTTCTTC
TRBV29-1	-	TRBJ2-7	-	CSVDVEPYEQYF	TGCAGCGTTGACGTAGAGCCCTACGAGCAGTACTTC
TRBV2	-	TRBJ1-5	-	CASSDGDTLNQPQHF	TGTGCCAGCAGTGACGGGGACACACTCAATCAGCCCCAGCATTTT
TRBV10-3	-	TRBJ2-7	-	CAISGVGHLYEQYF	TGTGCCATCAGTGGTGTGGGACATCTCTACGAGCAGTACTTC
TRBV12-3/TRBV12-4	-	TRBJ2-3	-	CASSLVSQPGGTDTQYF	TGTGCCAGCAGTTTAGTAAGTCAGCCCGGGGGCACAGATACGCAGTATTTT
TRBV7-9	-	TRBJ2-3	-	CASSSPGGLTDTQYF	TGTGCCAGCAGCTCCCCCGGGGGACTCACAGATACGCAGTATTTT
TRBV27	-	TRBJ2-1	-	CASSFGRENEQFF	TGTGCCAGCAGTTTTGGAAGGGAAAATGAGCAGTTCTTC
TRBV24-1	-	TRBJ2-1	TRBD2	CATSGTSYRHEQFF	TGTGCCACCAGCGGGACTAGCTACCGGCATGAGCAGTTCTTC
TRBV29-1	-	TRBJ2-3	TRBD1	CSVEEGTGGTDTQYF	TGCAGCGTTGAAGAAGGGACAGGGGGCACAGATACGCAGTATTTT
TRBV9	-	TRBJ2-7	-	CASSVGTASREEQYF	TGTGCCAGCAGCGTCGGGACGGCCTCGAGGGAAGAGCAGTACTTC
TRBV6-2/TRBV6-3	once	TRBJ1-5	-	CASSFSARSNQPQHF	TGTGCCAGCAGTTTCTCTGCCCGTAGCAATCAGCCCCAGCATTTT
TRBV3-1	-	TRBJ2-1	TRBD2	CASRLLLAGEGNNEQFF	TGTGCCAGCAGACTCCTACTAGCGGGAGAGGGGAACAATGAGCAGTTCTTC
TRBV11-2	-	TRBJ1-5	-	CASSLDGGQPQHF	TGTGCCAGCAGCTTAGATGGTGGACAGCCCCAGCATTTT
TRBV21-1	-	TRBJ1-2	-	CASSLGGGYYGYTF	TGTGCCAGCAGCCTTGGCGGGGGCTACTATGGCTACACCTTC
TRBV7-9	-	TRBJ2-2	TRBD2	CASSIGAGGTNTGELFF	TGTGCCAGCAGCATTGGTGCGGGAGGGACGAACACCGGGGAGCTGTTTTTT
TRBV9	-	TRBJ2-1	TRBD1	CASSAKIQGNYNEQFF	TGTGCCAGCAGCGCCAAAATACAGGGGAACTACAATGAGCAGTTCTTC
TRBV6-2/TRBV6-3	-	TRBJ2-1	-	CASSQGLRNEQFF	TGTGCCAGCAGTCAGGGACTCCGCAATGAGCAGTTCTTC
TRBV29-1	-	TRBJ2-1	-	CSAGTPAGEQFF	TGCAGCGCTGGGACTCCGGCGGGGGAGCAGTTCTTC
TRBV7-6	-	TRBJ2-7	-	CASSLDTKGGGSSYEQYF	TGTGCCAGCAGCTTAGATACCAAGGGGGGCGGGAGCTCCTACGAGCAGTACTTC
TRBV5-4	once	TRBJ2-2	-	CASSLYSLTGELFF	TGTGCCAGCAGCTTGTACAGCCTAACCGGGGAGCTGTTTTTT
TRBV6-5	-	TRBJ2-7	-	CASSWQSSYEQYF	TGTGCCAGCTCTTGGCAGTCCTCCTACGAGCAGTACTTC
TRBV11-2	few	TRBJ2-5	-	CASSFPLELQKTQYF	TGTGCCAGCAGCTTCCCCTTGGAATTACAAAAGACCCAGTACTTC
TRBV27	-	TRBJ2-5	-	CASSLAIQETQYF	TGTGCCAGCAGTTTAGCTATACAAGAGACCCAGTACTTC
TRBV30	-	TRBJ2-7	-	CATTSYYEQYF	TGTGCCACAACATCGTACTACGAGCAGTACTTC
TRBV20-1	-	TRBJ1-5	-	CSARDYDSARQPQHF	TGCAGTGCTAGAGATTACGACAGTGCACGTCAGCCCCAGCATTTT
TRBV19	once	TRBJ2-1	TRBD2	CASSMGLAGGIEQFF	TGTGCCAGTAGTATGGGACTAGCGGGAGGTATTGAGCAGTTCTTC
TRBV24-1	few	TRBJ2-7	-	CATSDRGDEQYF	TGTGCCACCAGTGATAGGGGGGACGAGCAGTACTTC
TRBV7-2	-	TRBJ2-5	TRBD1	CASSPWTGGYQETQYF	TGTGCCAGCAGCCCTTGGACAGGGGGTTACCAAGAGACCCAGTACTTC
TRBV7-9	few	TRBJ2-1	TRBD1	CASSRTGTENEQFF	TGTGCCAGCAGCCGAACCGGGACAGAGAATGAGCAGTTCTTC
TRBV12-3/TRBV12-4	-	TRBJ2-7	-	CASSFDPGAPYEQYF	TGTGCCAGCAGTTTCGATCCGGGAGCGCCCTACGAGCAGTACTTC
TRBV6-5	-	TRBJ1-1	-	CASSYSGRWTEAFF	TGTGCCAGCAGTTACTCGGGGAGGTGGACTGAAGCTTTCTTT
TRBV6-2/TRBV6-3	-	TRBJ1-5	TRBD1	CASSETGGNQPQHF	TGTGCCAGCAGCGAAACAGGGGGCAATCAGCCCCAGCATTTT
TRBV28	once	TRBJ1-1	-	CASNPLLKVPMNTEAFF	TGTGCCAGCAACCCCTTACTGAAGGTGCCGATGAACACTGAAGCTTTCTTT